What follows are 14 T cell receptor beta chains derived from one specimen sequenced in a study of radiation and T cells in renal cell carcinoma. Data came from immunoSEQ multiplex PCR; TCRdb stores just in-frame clones and leaves some out. The sample contains roughly 78,000 clones, 82% of which appear only once. Time point noted: blood 2 weeks post-SBRT. Documented treatment: 15 Gy SBRT to primary tumor, nephrectomy 4 weeks later. The specimen was blood, collected from a patient whose treatment included radiotherapy and nephrectomy. Source of these receptors: a man aged 55 to 69 with renal cell carcinoma.

This clone was observed a single time. V is TRBV10-2 and J is TRBJ1-4; D gene uncertain. V was clipped by 4 bases and J by 8 bases, with 11 bases between them. The germline V gene encodes CDR1 WSHSY and CDR2 SAAADI. This CDR3 contains 13 residues. Written as DNA, the CDR3 is TGCGCCAGCAGTGGTAAGGGAGGGGAAAAACTGTTTTTT. It translates to CASSGKGGEKLFF.

The rearrangement uses TRBV25-1 and TRBJ2-1, with TRBD1 identical over 8 bases. J was trimmed by 3 bases and V by 2 bases; bases with no gene match: 9. CDR1 is MGHDK and CDR2 is SYGVNS in the germline V gene. CDR3 size: 17 residues. CDR3 residues: CASSETRTGSLYNEQFF. The CDR3 bases are TGTGCCAGCAGTGAAACGAGGACAGGGAGCCTCTACAATGAGCAGTTCTTC.

The chain combines TRBV27 with TRBJ2-7; 9 nucleotides align to TRBD2. This CDR3 has 15 amino acids. The V gene's germline CDR1 is MNHEY and CDR2 SMNVEV (reference sequence). V lost 7 bases, J lost 4 bases, and 11 bases stayed unmatched. The CDR3, as DNA: TGTGCCAGCAAAAGGGCGGGAGGGCGAGCGTACGAGCAGTACTTC. This sequence encodes CASKRAGGRAYEQYF.

This clone was recorded a few times. The chain is built from TRBV6-6 and TRBJ1-4; D remains ambiguous. Between the trimmed V and J ends, which lost 7 bases and 4 bases, there was a span of 7 bases. There are 12 residues in the CDR3. CDR1 is MNHNY, CDR2 SVGAGI, per germline (reference sequence). The CDR3 DNA follows: TGTGCCAGCACGGAGGGTAATGAAAAACTGTTTTTT. Translating gives CASTEGNEKLFF.

This clone has more than one count but fewer than ten. The rearrangement links TRBV7-2 to TRBJ2-7; TRBD2 agrees at 7 bases. Germline loops: CDR1 SGHTA, CDR2 FQGNSA. After removal of 1 base from V and 0 bases from J, the junction contained 9 bases not matched to a gene. CDR3 length: 17 amino acids. The CDR3 sequence: CASSLVASGHSSYEQYF. The CDR3 DNA sequence: TGTGCCAGCAGCTTAGTGGCTAGCGGTCACAGCTCCTACGAGCAGTACTTC.

The table lists this clone with a few counts. The chain combines TRBV30 with TRBJ1-1; D gene ambiguous. The V end lost 0 bases, the J end lost 3 bases, and 14 bases lay between the germline ends. Germline values: CDR1 GTSNPN, CDR2 SVGIG (reference sequence). The CDR3 contains 15 residues. For the CDR3, the DNA is TGTGCCTGGAGTGTATCAAGAGGCTATTACACTGAAGCTTTCTTT. This encodes CAWSVSRGYYTEAFF.

This chain connects TRBV2 to TRBJ2-5, with TRBD2 identical over 15 bases. The trim removed 7 bases at V and 4 bases at J, leaving 4 bases unmatched. Germline V lookup: CDR1 SNHLY, CDR2 FYNNEI. There are 15 residues in the CDR3. CDR3: CASTRTSGRGETQYF. CDR3 sequence (DNA): TGTGCCAGCACCAGGACTAGCGGGAGGGGAGAGACCCAGTACTTC.

The J gene is TRBJ2-2, the V gene TRBV10-3; D is undetermined. Germline CDR1 ENHRY, CDR2 SYGVKD. Trimming left V 6 bases short and J 5 bases short, with 13 bases between. The CDR3 runs to 14 residues. The CDR3, as DNA: TGTGCCATCAGCGTCCTCCGAGAGACCGGGGAGCTGTTTTTT. Amino acids: CAISVLRETGELFF.

The gene calls are TRBV4-1 and TRBJ2-2; TRBD2 aligns across 13 bases. The CDR3 is made up of 19 amino acids. With V trimmed by 0 bases and J by 3 bases, 7 bases remained unmatched. Looked up from germline, CDR1 is MGHRA and CDR2 is YSYEKL. The CDR3 spells CASSQEFRGLAGYTGELFF. The CDR3 nucleotides read TGCGCCAGCAGCCAAGAGTTTAGGGGACTAGCGGGGTACACCGGGGAGCTGTTTTTT.

The rearrangement uses TRBV10-2 and TRBJ1-5; no firm D call. The length of the CDR3 is 12 residues. V dropped 10 bases and J dropped 0 bases, with 7 bases sitting between them. The germline gives CDR1 WSHSY, CDR2 SAAADI. The CDR3 bases are TGCGCCACAGGAAATAGCAATCAGCCCCAGCATTTT. This gives the protein CATGNSNQPQHF.

The rearrangement joins TRBV28 to TRBJ2-7; D not certain. Germline V gene lookup returns CDR1 MDHEN and CDR2 SYDVKM. Trimming took off 3 bases at V and 3 bases at J, with 9 bases between the two ends. This CDR3 has 13 residues. The CDR3 DNA sequence: TGTGCCAGCAGTTTCCGACGTCGCTACGAGCAGTACTTC. This codes for CASSFRRRYEQYF.

This chain connects TRBV27 to TRBJ2-3, with a weak D call TRBD1 (5 bases). Trimming took 3 bases from V and 2 from J, leaving 12 bases between them. CDR1 and CDR2 (germline): MNHEY, SMNVEV (reference sequence). This CDR3 region has 15 residues. CDR3 bases: TGTGCCAGCAGTTTGAGCAGGGCCCACACAGATACGCAGTATTTT. Encoded protein: CASSLSRAHTDTQYF.

This chain connects TRBV4-1 to TRBJ2-2, with D perhaps matching TRBD2 (5 bases). This CDR3 comprises 18 residues. Trimming took off 0 bases at V and 2 bases at J, with 16 bases between the two ends. CDR1 and CDR2 from the germline V gene are MGHRA and YSYEKL. The CDR3 DNA is TGCGCCAGCAGCCAAGATAAATCCGGGGTTCACAACACCGGGGAGCTGTTTTTT. This translates into CASSQDKSGVHNTGELFF.

This clone occurred a few times. The gene calls are TRBV7-8 and TRBJ1-3; D call uncertain. The CDR3 is made up of 16 amino acids. Trimming removed 0 bases at V and 0 bases at J, with 9 bases between. The germline CDR1 and CDR2 sequences are SGHVS and FQNEAQ. CDR3 protein: CASSLAGGRSGNTIYF. In DNA form, the CDR3 reads TGTGCCAGCAGCTTAGCTGGAGGGCGCTCTGGAAACACCATATATTTT.